This T cell receptor (beta chain) was captured in a study of identical twins. There were only healthy Caucasians among the donors. Each cDNA held unique molecular identifiers, and template switching gave it a universal primer site. TCRdb reprocessed the 5' RACE reads with MiXCR, giving one entry per CDR3 protein. This table has nearly 650,000 distinct CDR3 sequences, about 7.6% appearing once. V trimming: 3 bases; J trimming: 6 bases; junction bases outside the gene matches: 3. The CDR3 sequence is 14 residues long. These data were also filed under a second study, of yellow fever vaccine responses in identical twins.

Sequencing was performed on PBMCs. This sequence was found in a woman younger than 35 in good health. The chain recombines TRBV12-3 or TRBV12-4 with TRBJ1-4; 8 bases match TRBD1. The CDR3 loop is CASSLQQGDEKLFF. CDR3 DNA: TGTGCCAGCAGTTTGCAACAGGGGGATGAAAAACTGTTTTTT.